Listed below are T cell receptor beta chains from one sample, sequenced in a study of cytomegalovirus exposure and HLA in healthy donors. Sequencing was performed with immunoSEQ multiplex PCR; in TCRdb, only in-frame clones are kept and a portion is missing. This table holds almost 200,000 clones, around 75% found once. The material sequenced was PBMCs. The source of these receptors is a male donor in good health and CMV-seropositive. Each CDR3 is given with its conserved first and last residue.

len	v_gene	j_gene	CDR3aa
14	TRBV6-1	TRBJ1-5	CASSERGGAQPQHF
12	TRBV30	TRBJ2-5	CAWSVISETQYF
15	TRBV6-5	TRBJ1-2	CASSYSTGGDYGYTF
16	TRBV7-6	TRBJ2-5	CASSLTPYGLGGDQYF
15	TRBV6-5	TRBJ1-2	CASSYSGGGGYGYTF
14	TRBV18	TRBJ2-1	CASSPQEANNEQFF
15	TRBV7-6	TRBJ1-5	CASSPEIPPRQPQHF
15	TRBV5-1	TRBJ2-5	CASSYRDYPSETQYF
13	TRBV6-5	TRBJ1-5	CASSRSGNQPQHF
18	TRBV18	TRBJ2-3	CASSPRLAGGQGEDTQYF
17	TRBV5-1	TRBJ2-3	CASSLELAAYSTDTQYF
18	TRBV5-1	TRBJ2-1	CASSPGLETSGGAGEQFF
15	TRBV6-5	TRBJ2-3	CASSLGLAVIDTQYF
14	TRBV30	TRBJ2-3	CAWTWGTGPDTQYF
14	TRBV6-5	TRBJ1-3	CASSPLSSGNTIYF
12	TRBV7-2	TRBJ2-7	CASSPNSYEQYF
15	TRBV7-9	TRBJ1-1	CSSSWGTGGNTEAFF
11	TRBV28	TRBJ1-2	CASRGAYGYTF
13	TRBV9	TRBJ1-6	CASSVGDSQPLHF
17	TRBV15	TRBJ2-2	CATSRAGTSGRAGELFF
14	TRBV5-4	TRBJ1-5	CASSTQGSNQPQHF
16	TRBV10-2	TRBJ2-3	CASSESLGGRTDTQYF
12	TRBV5-5	TRBJ2-5	CASSFSLETQYF
12	TRBV28	TRBJ1-2	CASSPSHYGYTF
16	TRBV9	TRBJ2-1	CASSNLGGSSYNEQFF
20	TRBV2	TRBJ2-7	CASSEGSLILAGLSLYEQYF
14	TRBV19	TRBJ1-4	CATSSRQFNEKLFF
15	TRBV6-5	TRBJ2-1	CASSYMSTGSNEQFF
17	TRBV11-2	TRBJ2-2	CASSHLLAGGGSGELFF
16	TRBV19	TRBJ2-5	CASSIGGTGYQETQYF
13	TRBV5-6	TRBJ1-6	CASSFQNNSPLHF
16	TRBV5-1	TRBJ2-5	CASSLSRGGAGETQYF
15	TRBV25-1	TRBJ1-4	CASSAEGGANEKLFF
15	TRBV4-3	TRBJ2-7	CASSQITGSPYEQYF
13	TRBV28	TRBJ1-2	CASRTGTGGGYTF
15	TRBV11-3	TRBJ2-7	CASSKNVGQSYEQYF
13	TRBV27	TRBJ1-1	CASSPLGHTEAFF
16	TRBV30	TRBJ1-1	CAWGETGFSMNTEAFF
15	TRBV12-5	TRBJ2-1	CASGLGAAAHNEQFF
17	TRBV7-2	TRBJ1-3	CASSLRGQLDSGNTIYF
15	TRBV7-3	TRBJ2-1	CASSPTGWGYNEQFF
12	TRBV7-9	TRBJ1-4	CASSFTQGELFF
13	TRBV27	TRBJ2-1	CASSLVGANEQFF
13	TRBV11-3	NA	CASSHLDRDEQYF
16	TRBV7-3	TRBJ2-4	CASSYLGAGAKNIQYF
15	TRBV2	TRBJ1-5	CASSQGQYSNQPQHF
17	TRBV19	TRBJ2-3	CASSFPGTSGNTDTQYF
14	TRBV28	TRBJ1-5	CASSSDPGFQPQHF
15	TRBV6-1	TRBJ2-2	CASTVVAGFVRELFF
15	TRBV5-5	TRBJ2-3	CASSPRWGGEDTQYF
15	TRBV9	TRBJ2-7	CASSVGIPSSYEQYF
15	TRBV7-6	TRBJ2-7	CASSLGGGRLYEQYF
14	TRBV6-6	TRBJ2-7	CASSFRGASYEQYF
16	TRBV21-1	TRBJ2-1	CASSDSSEPSYNEQFF
14	TRBV18	TRBJ2-5	CASSPPSRVKTQYF